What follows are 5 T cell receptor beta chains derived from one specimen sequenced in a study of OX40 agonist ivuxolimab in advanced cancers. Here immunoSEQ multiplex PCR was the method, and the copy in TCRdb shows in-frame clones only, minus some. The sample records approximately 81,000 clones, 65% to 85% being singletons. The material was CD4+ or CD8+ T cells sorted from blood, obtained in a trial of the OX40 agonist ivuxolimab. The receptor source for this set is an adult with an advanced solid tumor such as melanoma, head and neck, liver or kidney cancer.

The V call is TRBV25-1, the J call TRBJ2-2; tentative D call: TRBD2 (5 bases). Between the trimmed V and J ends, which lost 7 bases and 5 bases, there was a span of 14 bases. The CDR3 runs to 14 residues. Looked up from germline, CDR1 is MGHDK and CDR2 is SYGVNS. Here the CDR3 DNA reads TGTGCCAGCACCCTCCCGGGAAGGACCGGGGAGCTGTTTTTT. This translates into CASTLPGRTGELFF.

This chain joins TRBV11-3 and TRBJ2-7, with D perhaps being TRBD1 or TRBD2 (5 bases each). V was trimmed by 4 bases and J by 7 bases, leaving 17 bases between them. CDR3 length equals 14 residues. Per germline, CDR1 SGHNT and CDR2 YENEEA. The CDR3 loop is CASSSPGRPVEQYF. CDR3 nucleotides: TGTGCCAGCAGCTCCCCGGGACGCCCTGTGGAGCAGTACTTC.

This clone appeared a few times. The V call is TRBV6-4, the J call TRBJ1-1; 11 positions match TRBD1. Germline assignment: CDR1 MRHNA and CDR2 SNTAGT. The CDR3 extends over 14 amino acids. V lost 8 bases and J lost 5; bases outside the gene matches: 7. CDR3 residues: CASSPGQGVTEAFF. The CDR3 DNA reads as TGTGCCAGCTCACCGGGACAGGGGGTTACTGAAGCTTTCTTT.

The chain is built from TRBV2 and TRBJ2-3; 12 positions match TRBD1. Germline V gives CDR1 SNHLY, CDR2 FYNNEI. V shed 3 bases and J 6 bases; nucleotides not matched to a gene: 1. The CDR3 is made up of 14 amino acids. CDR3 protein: CASSDGTGGDTQYF. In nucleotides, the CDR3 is TGTGCCAGCAGTGATGGGACAGGGGGCGATACGCAGTATTTT.

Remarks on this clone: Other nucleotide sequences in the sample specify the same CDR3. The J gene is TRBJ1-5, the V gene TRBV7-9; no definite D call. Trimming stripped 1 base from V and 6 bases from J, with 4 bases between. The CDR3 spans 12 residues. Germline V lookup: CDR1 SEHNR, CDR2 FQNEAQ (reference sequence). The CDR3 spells CASSLGSQPQHF. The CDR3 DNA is TGTGCCAGCAGCTTAGGAAGTCAGCCCCAGCATTTT.